The TCR beta chain under discussion was sequenced for a study of radiotherapy plus CTLA-4 blockade in lung cancer. Study details: Objective responses were seen in about a sixth of patients, disease control in 31%. Study outcomes and limitations: Among reported predictors of response, early blood T cell clone dynamics with interferon-beta performed best. Radiotherapy was combined with ipilimumab, and tumor-derived TCR clones then expanded in blood.

Chemo-refractory metastatic non-small-cell lung cancer patients underwent focal radiation alongside CTLA-4 blockade with ipilimumab. The protocol was immunoSEQ multiplex PCR, while the TCRdb copy is restricted to in-frame clones and leaves out a portion. The sample has roughly 77,000 clones, 70% to 85% seen once; the top ten hold approximately 9.9%. In this sample, this clone turned up a few times. The target antigen is unknown. The germline V and J ends were trimmed by 3 bases and 13 bases, with 16 bases remaining between them. This CDR3 spans 13 amino acids. Germline lookup yields CDR1 MNHEY and CDR2 SMNVEV (reference sequence).

The sequencing used peripheral blood, collected from a patient treated with radiotherapy plus ipilimumab. The J gene is TRBJ2-1, the V gene TRBV27; D possibly corresponds to TRBD1 (5 bases). The receptor's source is a human donor with non-small cell lung cancer whose response to radiotherapy plus ipilimumab could not be evaluated. CDR3 DNA sequence: TGTGCCAGCAGTTTGAACCCGCAGGGATTCCAGTTCTTC. Translation: CASSLNPQGFQFF.